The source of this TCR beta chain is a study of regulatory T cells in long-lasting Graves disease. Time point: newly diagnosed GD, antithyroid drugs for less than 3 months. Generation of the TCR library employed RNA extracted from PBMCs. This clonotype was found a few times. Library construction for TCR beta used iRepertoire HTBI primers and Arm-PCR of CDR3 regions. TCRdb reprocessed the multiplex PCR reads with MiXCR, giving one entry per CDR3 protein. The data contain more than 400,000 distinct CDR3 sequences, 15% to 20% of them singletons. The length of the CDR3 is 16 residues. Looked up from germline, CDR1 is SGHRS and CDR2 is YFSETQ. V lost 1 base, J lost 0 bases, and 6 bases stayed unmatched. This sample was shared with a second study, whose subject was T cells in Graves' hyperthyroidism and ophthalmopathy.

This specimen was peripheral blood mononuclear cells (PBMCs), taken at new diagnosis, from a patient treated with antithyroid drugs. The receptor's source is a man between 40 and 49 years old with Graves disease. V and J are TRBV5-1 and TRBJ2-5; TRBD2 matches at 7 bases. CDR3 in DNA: TGCGCCAGCAGCTTGCCTTCCGGGGGGTACCAAGAGACCCAGTACTTC. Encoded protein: CASSLPSGGYQETQYF.